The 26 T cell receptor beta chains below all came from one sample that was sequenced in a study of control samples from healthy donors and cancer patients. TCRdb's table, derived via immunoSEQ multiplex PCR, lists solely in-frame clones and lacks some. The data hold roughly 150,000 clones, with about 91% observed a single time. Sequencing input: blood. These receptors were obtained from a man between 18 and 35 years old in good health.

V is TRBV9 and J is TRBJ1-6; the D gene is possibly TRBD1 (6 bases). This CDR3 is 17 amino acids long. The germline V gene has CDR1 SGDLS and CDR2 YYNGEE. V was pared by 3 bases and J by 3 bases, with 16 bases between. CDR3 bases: TGTGCCAGCAGCGCCCAGGCAGGGGATTTCTATAATTCACCCCTCCACTTT. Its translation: CASSAQAGDFYNSPLHF.

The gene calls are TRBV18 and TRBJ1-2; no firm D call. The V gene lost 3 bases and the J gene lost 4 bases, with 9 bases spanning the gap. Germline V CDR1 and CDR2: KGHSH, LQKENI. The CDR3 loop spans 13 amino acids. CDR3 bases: TGTGCCAGCTCACCGCCCGGTCTCTATGGCTACACCTTC. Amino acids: CASSPPGLYGYTF. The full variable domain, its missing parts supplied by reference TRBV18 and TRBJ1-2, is NAGVMQNPRHLVRRRGQEARLRCSPMKGHSHVYWYRQLPEEGLKFMVYLQKENIIDESGMPKERFSAEFPKEGPSILRIQQVVRGDSAAYFCASSPPGLYGYTFGSGTRLTVV.

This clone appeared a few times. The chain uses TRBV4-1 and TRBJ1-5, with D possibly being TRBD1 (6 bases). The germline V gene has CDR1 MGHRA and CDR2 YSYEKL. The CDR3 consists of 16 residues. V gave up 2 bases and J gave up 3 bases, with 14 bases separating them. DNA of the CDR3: TGCGCCAGCAGCCAATACTACACAGGGTCCAATCAGCCCCAGCATTTT. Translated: CASSQYYTGSNQPQHF.

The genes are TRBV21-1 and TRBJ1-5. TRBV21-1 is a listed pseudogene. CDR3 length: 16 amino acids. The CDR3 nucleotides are TGTGCCAGCAGCAAAGTACCCGGGAGTTTCAATCAGCCCCAGCATTTT. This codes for CASSKVPGSFNQPQHF.

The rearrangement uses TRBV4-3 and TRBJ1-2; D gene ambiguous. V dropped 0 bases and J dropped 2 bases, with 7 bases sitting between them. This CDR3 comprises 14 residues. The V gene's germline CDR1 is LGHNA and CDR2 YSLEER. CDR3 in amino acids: CASSQDPRNYGYTF. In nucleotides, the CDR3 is TGCGCCAGCAGCCAAGATCCCAGGAACTATGGCTACACCTTC.

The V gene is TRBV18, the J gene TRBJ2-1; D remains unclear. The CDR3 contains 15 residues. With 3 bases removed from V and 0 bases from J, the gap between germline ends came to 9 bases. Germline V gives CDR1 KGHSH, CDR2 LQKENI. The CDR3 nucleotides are TGTGCCAGCTCACCCAACCCAGGCTCCTACAATGAGCAGTTCTTC. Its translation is CASSPNPGSYNEQFF.

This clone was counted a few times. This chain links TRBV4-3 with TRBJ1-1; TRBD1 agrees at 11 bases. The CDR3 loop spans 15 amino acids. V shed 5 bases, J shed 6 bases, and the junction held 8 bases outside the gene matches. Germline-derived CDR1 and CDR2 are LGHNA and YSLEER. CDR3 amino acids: CASSGPGTGGAEAFF. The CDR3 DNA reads TGCGCCAGCAGCGGACCCGGGACAGGGGGGGCTGAAGCTTTCTTT.

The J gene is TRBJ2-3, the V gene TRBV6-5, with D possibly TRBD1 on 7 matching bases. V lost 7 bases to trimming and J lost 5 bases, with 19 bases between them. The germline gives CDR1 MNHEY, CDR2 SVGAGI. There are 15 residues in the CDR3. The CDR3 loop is CASTTPQGGKDTQYF. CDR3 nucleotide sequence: TGTGCCAGCACTACGCCCCAGGGGGGCAAAGATACGCAGTATTTT.

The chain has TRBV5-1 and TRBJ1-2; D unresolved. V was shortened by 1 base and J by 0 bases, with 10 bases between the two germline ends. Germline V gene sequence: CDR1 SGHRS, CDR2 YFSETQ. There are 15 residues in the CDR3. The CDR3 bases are TGCGCCAGCAGCTTGAGGGCAGGACCTAACTATGGCTACACCTTC. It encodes CASSLRAGPNYGYTF.

CDR3 residues: CASSAPRTSGVRNEQFF. The CDR3 coding sequence is TGTGCCAGCAGTGCCCCACGGACTAGCGGGGTAAGGAATGAGCAGTTCTTC. The chain links TRBV25-1 to TRBJ2-1, with TRBD2 matching 12 bases. The CDR3 extends over 17 amino acids. The J segment lost 7 bases and the V segment lost 4 bases, leaving 11 bases of the junction unmatched. Per germline, CDR1 MGHDK and CDR2 SYGVNS.

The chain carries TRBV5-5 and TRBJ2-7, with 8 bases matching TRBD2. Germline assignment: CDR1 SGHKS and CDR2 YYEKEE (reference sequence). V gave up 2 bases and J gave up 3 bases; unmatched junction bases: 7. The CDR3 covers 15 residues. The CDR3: CASSLQGLGVYEQYF. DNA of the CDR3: TGTGCCAGCAGCTTACAGGGACTAGGGGTCTACGAGCAGTACTTC.

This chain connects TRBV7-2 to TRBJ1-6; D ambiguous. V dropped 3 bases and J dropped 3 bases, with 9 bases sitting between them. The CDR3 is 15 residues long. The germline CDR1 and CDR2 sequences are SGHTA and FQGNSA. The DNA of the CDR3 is TGTGCCAGCAGCTTTGTCCAGGTCTATAATTCACCCCTCCACTTT. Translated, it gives CASSFVQVYNSPLHF.

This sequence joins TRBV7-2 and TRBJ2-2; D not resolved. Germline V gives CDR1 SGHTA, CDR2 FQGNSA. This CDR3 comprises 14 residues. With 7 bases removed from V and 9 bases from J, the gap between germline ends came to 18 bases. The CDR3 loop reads CASTLVGFRRELFF. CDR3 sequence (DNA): TGTGCCAGCACCCTAGTAGGGTTTAGGAGGGAGCTGTTTTTT.

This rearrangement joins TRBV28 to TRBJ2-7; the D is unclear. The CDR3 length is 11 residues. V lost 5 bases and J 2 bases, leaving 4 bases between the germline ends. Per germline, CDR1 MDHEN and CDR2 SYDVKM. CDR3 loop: CASSHTYEQYF. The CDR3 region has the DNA TGTGCCAGCAGTCACACCTACGAGCAGTACTTC. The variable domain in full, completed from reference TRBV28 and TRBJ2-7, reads DVKVTQSSRYLVKRTGEKVFLECVQDMDHENMFWYRQDPGLGLRLIYFSYDVKMKEKGDIPEGYSVSREKKERFSLILESASTNQTSMYLCASSHTYEQYFGPGTRLTVT.

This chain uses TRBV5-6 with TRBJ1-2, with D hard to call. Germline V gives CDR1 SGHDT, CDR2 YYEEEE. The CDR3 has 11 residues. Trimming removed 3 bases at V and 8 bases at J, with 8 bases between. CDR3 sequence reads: CASSWTEGYTF. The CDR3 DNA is TGTGCCAGCAGCTGGACCGAGGGCTACACCTTC.

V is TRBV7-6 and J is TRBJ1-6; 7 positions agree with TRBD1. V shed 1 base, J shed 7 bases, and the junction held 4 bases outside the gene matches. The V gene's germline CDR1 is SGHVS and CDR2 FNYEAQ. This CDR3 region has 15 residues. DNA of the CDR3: TGTGCCAGCAGCTTAGAGGGGGCAGTAAATTCACCCCTCCACTTT. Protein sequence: CASSLEGAVNSPLHF.

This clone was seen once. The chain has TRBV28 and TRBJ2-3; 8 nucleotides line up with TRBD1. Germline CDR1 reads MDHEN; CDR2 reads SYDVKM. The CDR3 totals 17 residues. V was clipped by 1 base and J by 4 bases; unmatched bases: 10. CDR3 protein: CASSLLVGDRRADTQYF. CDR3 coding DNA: TGTGCCAGCAGTTTATTAGTTGGGGACAGGCGGGCAGATACGCAGTATTTT.

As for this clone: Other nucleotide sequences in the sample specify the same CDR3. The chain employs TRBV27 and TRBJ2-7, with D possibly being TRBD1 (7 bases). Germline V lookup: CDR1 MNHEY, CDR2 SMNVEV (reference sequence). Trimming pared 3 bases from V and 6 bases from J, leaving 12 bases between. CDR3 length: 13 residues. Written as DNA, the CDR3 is TGTGCCAGCAGTTTGGGCCAGGGGGGCGAGCAGTACTTC. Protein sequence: CASSLGQGGEQYF.

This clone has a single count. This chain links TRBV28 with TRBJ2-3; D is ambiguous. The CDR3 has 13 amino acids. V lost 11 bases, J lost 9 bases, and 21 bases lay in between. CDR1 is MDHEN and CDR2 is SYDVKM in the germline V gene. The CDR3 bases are TGTGCCGCGCAACGGGTCTTTAAGGAGACGCAGTATTTT. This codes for CAAQRVFKETQYF.

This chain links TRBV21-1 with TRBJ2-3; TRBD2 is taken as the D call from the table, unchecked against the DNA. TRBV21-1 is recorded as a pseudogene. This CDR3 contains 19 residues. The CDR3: CASSKEAKTSGGAFRTQYF. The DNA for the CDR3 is TGTGCCAGCAGCAAAGAGGCGAAGACTAGCGGGGGGGCCTTTCGCACGCAGTATTTT.

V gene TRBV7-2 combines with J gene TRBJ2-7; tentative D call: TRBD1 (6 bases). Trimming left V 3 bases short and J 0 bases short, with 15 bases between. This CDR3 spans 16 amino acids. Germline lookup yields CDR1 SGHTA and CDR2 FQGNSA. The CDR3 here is CASSFTPGASSYEQYF. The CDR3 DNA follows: TGTGCCAGCAGCTTTACCCCAGGGGCAAGCTCCTACGAGCAGTACTTC.

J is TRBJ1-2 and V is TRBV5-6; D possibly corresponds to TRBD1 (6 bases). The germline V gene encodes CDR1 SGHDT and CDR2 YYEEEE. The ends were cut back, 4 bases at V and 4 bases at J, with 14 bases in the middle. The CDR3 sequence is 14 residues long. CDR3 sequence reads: CASSTMGGAYGYTF. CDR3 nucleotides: TGTGCCAGCAGCACGATGGGGGGGGCCTATGGCTACACCTTC.

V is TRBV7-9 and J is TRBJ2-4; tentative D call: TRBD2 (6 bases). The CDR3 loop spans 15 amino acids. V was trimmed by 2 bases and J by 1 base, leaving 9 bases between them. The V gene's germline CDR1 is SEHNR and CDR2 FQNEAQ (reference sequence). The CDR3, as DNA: TGTGCCAGCAGCTTACCCGCGGGGGCCAAAAACATTCAGTACTTC. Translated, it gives CASSLPAGAKNIQYF.

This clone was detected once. The CDR3 reads CASSLDPDSFSGNTIYF. In nucleotides, the CDR3 is TGTGCCAGCAGCTTAGATCCCGACAGTTTCTCTGGAAACACCATATATTTT. The chain employs TRBV11-3 and TRBJ1-3, with D possibly being TRBD1 (5 bases). Germline assignment: CDR1 SGHNT and CDR2 YENEEA. The CDR3 is 17 residues long. Between the trimmed V and J ends, which lost 0 bases and 0 bases, there was a span of 12 bases.

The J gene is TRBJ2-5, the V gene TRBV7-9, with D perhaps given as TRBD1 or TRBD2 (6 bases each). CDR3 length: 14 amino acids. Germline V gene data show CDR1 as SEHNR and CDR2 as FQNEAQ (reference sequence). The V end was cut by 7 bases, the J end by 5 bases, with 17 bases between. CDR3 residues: CASTGAEGRETQYF. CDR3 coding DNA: TGTGCCAGCACGGGGGCGGAGGGTCGGGAGACCCAGTACTTC.

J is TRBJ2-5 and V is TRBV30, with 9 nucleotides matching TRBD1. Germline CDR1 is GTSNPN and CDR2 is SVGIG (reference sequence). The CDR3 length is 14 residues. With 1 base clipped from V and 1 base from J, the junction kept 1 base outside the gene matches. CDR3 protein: CAWSADRGQETQYF. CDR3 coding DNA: TGTGCCTGGAGTGCGGACAGGGGCCAAGAGACCCAGTACTTC. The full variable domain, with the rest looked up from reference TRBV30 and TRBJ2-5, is SQTIHQWPATLVQPVGSPLSLECTVEGTSNPNLYWYRQAAGRGLQLLFYSVGIGQISSEVPQNLSASRPQDRQFILSSKKLLLSDSGFYLCAWSADRGQETQYFGPGTRLLVL.